This T cell receptor beta chain was retrieved from a study of OX40 agonist ivuxolimab in advanced cancers. Across the study: Dose-escalation patients suffered from hepatocellular carcinoma, melanoma, renal cell or head and neck cancer. Previous treatment with anti-PD-1, anti-PD-L1 or anti-CTLA-4 therapy was allowed; 40% had received some.

This CDR3 comprises 14 residues. The germline CDR1 and CDR2 sequences are MDHEN and SYDVKM. Unmatched junction bases numbered 8, after V lost 5 bases and J lost 5 bases. Worth noting for this clone: Its specificity is not known.

Study-level results: Individuals who were partial responders at 0.1-3.0 mg/kg had clonal expansion that ranked among the lowest.

Generated by immunoSEQ multiplex PCR, the TCRdb table keeps only in-frame clones and is missing some. The data show approximately 46,000 clones, roughly three quarters seen once. With autoimmune disease history or systemic immunosuppression, patients were excluded. The chain joins TRBV28 to TRBJ2-7, with 8 bases identical to TRBD2. This receptor was taken from an adult with an advanced solid tumor such as melanoma, head and neck, liver or kidney cancer. Material: CD4+ or CD8+ T cells sorted from blood, obtained in a trial of the OX40 agonist ivuxolimab. The CDR3 coding sequence is TGTGCCAGCAGTATCGGGAGGGCTGCGGACGAGCAGTACTTC. It is translated as CASSIGRAADEQYF.